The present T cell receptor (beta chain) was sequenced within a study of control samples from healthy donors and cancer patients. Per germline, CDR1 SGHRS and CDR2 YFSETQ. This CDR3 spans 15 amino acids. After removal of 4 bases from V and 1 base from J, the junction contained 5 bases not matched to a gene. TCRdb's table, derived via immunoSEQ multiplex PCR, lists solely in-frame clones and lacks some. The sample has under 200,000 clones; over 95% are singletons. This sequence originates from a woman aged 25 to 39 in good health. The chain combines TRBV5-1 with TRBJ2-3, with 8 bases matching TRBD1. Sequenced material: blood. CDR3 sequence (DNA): TGCGCCAGCAGCATTAAGACAGGGGGCACAGATACGCAGTATTTT. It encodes CASSIKTGGTDTQYF.